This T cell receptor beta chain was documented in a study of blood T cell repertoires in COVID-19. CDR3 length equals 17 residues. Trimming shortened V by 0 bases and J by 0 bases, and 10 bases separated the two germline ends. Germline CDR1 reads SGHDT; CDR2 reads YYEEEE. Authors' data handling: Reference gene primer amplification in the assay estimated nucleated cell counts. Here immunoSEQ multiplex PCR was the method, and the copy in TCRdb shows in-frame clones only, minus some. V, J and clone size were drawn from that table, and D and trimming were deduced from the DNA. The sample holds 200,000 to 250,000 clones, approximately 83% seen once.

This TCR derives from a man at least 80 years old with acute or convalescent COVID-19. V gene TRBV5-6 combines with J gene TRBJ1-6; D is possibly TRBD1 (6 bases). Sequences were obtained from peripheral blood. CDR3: CASSLAKGGSYNSPLHF. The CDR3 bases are TGTGCCAGCAGCTTGGCCAAAGGGGGCTCCTATAATTCACCCCTCCACTTT.